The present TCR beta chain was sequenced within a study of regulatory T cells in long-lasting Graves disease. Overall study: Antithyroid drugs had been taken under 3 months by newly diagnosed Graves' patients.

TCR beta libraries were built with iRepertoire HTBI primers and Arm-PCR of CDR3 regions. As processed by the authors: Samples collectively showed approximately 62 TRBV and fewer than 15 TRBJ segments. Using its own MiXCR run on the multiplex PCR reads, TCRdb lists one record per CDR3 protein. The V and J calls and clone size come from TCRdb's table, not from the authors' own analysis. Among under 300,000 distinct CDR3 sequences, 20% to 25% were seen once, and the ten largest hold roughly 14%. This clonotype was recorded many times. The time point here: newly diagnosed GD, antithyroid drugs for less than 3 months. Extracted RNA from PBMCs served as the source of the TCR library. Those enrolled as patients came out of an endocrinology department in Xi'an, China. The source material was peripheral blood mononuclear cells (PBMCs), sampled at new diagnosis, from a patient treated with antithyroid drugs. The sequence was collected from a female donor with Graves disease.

CDR3 sequence (DNA): TGCGCCAGCAGCCACATACAGGGATACGAGCAGTACTTC. Its protein product is CASSHIQGYEQYF. The chain carries TRBV4-3 and TRBJ2-7; TRBD1 might be the D (6 bases). The CDR3 runs to 13 residues. Trimming removed 3 bases from V and 4 bases from J, with 10 bases in between. The V gene's germline CDR1 is LGHNA and CDR2 YSLEER.